This T cell receptor beta chain comes out of a study of cytomegalovirus exposure and HLA in healthy donors. The study, taken as a whole, reports: The study listed around 150 cytomegalovirus-associated TCR beta chains. Within an earlier analysis, most TCR beta V segments proved productive either about 90% or about 30% of the time. One variant, a missense change in DCLRE1C, was linked in a later analysis to TCR beta V- and J-gene trimming. Three CMV-associated chains were confirmed in vitro to be specific for CMV antigens.

The CDR3 has 16 amino acids. Per the germline V gene, CDR1 is SGHTA and CDR2 is FQGNSA. V trimming: 8 bases; J trimming: 0 bases; junction bases outside the gene matches: 8. Amplification used 60 Vbeta primers and 13 Jbeta primers. TCRdb's copy holds only in-frame clones and misses some; the assay was immunoSEQ multiplex PCR. The profile covers approximately 180,000 clones, with around 75% appearing a single time and around 1.5% taken by the ten largest. Points on this clone: What it binds is unknown.

V is TRBV7-2 and J is TRBJ2-1; 9 bases are a match to TRBD2. The clonotype was recovered from a woman aged 45-65 years in good health and CMV-seronegative. Sequenced: PBMCs. DNA of the CDR3: TGTGCCAGCGAGCGGGGGGCCGGTAGCTCCTACAATGAGCAGTTCTTC. It encodes CASERGAGSSYNEQFF.